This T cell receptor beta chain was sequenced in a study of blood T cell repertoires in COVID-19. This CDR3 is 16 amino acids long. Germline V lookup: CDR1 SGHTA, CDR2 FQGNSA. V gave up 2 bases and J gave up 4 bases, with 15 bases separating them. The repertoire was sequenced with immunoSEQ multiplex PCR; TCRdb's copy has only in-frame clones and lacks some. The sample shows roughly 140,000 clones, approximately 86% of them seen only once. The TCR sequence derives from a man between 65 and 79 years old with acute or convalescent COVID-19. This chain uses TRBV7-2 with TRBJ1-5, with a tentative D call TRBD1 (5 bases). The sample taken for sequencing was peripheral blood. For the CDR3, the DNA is TGTGCCAGCAGCTTATGGGCGGGGGGACGAAATCAGCCCCAGCATTTT. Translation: CASSLWAGGRNQPQHF.